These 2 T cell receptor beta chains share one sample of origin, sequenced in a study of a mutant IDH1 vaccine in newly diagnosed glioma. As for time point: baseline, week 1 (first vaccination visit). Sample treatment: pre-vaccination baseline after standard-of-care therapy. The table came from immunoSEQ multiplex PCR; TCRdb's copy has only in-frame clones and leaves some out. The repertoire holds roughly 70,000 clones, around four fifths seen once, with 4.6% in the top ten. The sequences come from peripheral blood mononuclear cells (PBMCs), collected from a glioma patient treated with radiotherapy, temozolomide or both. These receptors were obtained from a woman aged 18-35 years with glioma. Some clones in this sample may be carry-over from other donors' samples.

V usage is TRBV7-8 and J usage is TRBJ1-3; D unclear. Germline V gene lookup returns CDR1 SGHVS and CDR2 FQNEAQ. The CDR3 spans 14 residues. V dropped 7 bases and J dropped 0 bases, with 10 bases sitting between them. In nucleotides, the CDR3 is TGTGCCAGCATCCGCGGGCGCTCTGGAAACACCATATATTTT. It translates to CASIRGRSGNTIYF.

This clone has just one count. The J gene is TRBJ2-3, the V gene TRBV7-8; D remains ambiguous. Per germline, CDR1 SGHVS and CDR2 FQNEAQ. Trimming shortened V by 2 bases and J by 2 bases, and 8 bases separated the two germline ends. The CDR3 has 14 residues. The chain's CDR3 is CASSLRRPTDTQYF. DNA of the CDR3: TGTGCCAGCAGCTTACGCAGGCCCACAGATACGCAGTATTTT.